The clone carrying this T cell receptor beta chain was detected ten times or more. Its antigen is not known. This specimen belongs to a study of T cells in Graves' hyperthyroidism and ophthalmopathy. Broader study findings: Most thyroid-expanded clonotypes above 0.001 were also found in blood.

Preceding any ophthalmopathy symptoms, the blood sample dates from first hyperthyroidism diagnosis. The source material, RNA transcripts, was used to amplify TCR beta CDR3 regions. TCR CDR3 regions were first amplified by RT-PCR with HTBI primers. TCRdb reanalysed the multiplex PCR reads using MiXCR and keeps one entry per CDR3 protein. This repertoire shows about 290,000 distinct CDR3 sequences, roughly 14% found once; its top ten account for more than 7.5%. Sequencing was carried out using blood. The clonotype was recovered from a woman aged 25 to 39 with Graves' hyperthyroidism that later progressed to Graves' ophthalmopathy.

DNA for the CDR3: TGCAGTGCTAGTTGGAGGGGGGGGCTTGGCTACACCTTC. This translates into CSASWRGGLGYTF. The rearrangement joins TRBV20-1 to TRBJ1-2; D may be TRBD1 (6 bases). Trimming took off 3 bases at V and 7 bases at J, with 15 bases between the two ends. This CDR3 is 13 amino acids long. The germline gives CDR1 DFQATT, CDR2 SNEGSKA (reference sequence).